This T cell receptor beta chain came from a study of T-cell reconstitution after alpha-beta-depleted transplantation in children. Study observations and caveats: About two months after transplant, alpha-beta T cells reportedly came from several hundred expanded graft clones. The study traced high day-60 TCRbeta diversity in some patients to surviving recipient T cells and thymic progenitors. It was newly produced T cells that mostly accounted for T-cell counts and diversity one year after transplant.

This clonotype was seen a handful of times. Its antigen is undetermined. This sample's TCRbeta library carried unique molecular identifier barcodes. Using its own MiXCR run on the PCR reads, TCRdb lists one record per CDR3 protein. The sample lists about 58,000 distinct CDR3 sequences; 40% to 45% were seen once. This CDR3 has 14 amino acids. Trimming at V came to 1 base and at J to 7 bases, leaving 5 bases not matched to a gene. Germline V gene sequence: CDR1 SGHRS, CDR2 YFSETQ. The source is a male patient aged 10-17 years who had a stem cell transplant for acute lymphoblastic leukemia, so the T cells may come from the graft donor. The chain employs TRBV5-1 and TRBJ1-1; 9 bases agree with TRBD1. Sequencing used PBMCs, mostly from graft donor cells, obtained 360 days after TCRalphabeta/CD19-depleted stem cell transplant. The DNA of the CDR3 is TGCGCCAGCAGCTTGACCGGGACAGGGTTTGAAGCTTTCTTT. Translating it yields CASSLTGTGFEAFF. The complete variable domain, with remaining parts taken from reference TRBV5-1 and TRBJ1-1, reads KAGVTQTPRYLIKTRGQQVTLSCSPISGHRSVSWYQQTPGQGLQFLFEYFSETQRNKGNFPGRFSGRQFSNSRSEMNVSTLELGDSALYLCASSLTGTGFEAFFGQGTRLTVV.